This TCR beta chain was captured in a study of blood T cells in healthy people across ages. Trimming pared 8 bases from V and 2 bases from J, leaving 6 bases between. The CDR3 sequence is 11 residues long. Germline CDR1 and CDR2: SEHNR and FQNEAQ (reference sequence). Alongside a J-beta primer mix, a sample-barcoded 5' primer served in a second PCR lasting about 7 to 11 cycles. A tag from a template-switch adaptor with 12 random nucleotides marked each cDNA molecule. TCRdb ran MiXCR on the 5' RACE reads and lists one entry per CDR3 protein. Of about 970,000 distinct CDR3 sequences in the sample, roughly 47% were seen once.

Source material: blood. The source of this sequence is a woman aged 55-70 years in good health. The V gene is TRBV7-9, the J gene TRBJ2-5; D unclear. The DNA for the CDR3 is TGTGCCAGCGCTGTACAAGAGACCCAGTACTTC. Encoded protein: CASAVQETQYF.